This T cell receptor beta chain was profiled in a study of T cells in Graves' hyperthyroidism and ophthalmopathy. Regarding the study as a whole: In simple terms, a model built on 13 V-J features told ophthalmopathy apart from stable hyperthyroidism.

Germline CDR1 MDHEN, CDR2 SYDVKM. CDR3 length: 15 residues. Unmatched junction bases numbered 9, after V lost 6 bases and J lost 4 bases. Amplification of TCR beta CDR3 regions was performed using RNA transcripts as template. TCR CDR3 underwent first-round RT-PCR with the HTBI primer set. Each CDR3 protein is one row after TCRdb ran MiXCR on the multiplex PCR reads. This table has hundreds of thousands of distinct CDR3 sequences, roughly 14% appearing once. Details on this clonotype: The antigen is not known.

The J gene is TRBJ1-2, the V gene TRBV28, with 9 nucleotides matching TRBD1. The clonotype comes from a woman between 40 and 55 years old with Graves' ophthalmopathy. The sequenced sample was blood. CDR3 bases: TGTGCCAGCAGGGAGACAGGGGGTAGTGGCTATGGCTACACCTTC. This encodes CASRETGGSGYGYTF.